The 26 T cell receptor beta chains presented below share a single source sample, sequenced in a study of tumor-infiltrating lymphocytes in primary liver carcinoma (dated by TCRdb to 2015 to 2018). RNA from unsorted whole blood was extracted with TRIzol reagent, and germline DNA was obtained with the DNeasy Blood & Tissue kit. For sequencing, an Illumina HiSeq 2500 was employed. Starting from 450 to 500 ng total RNA, TCRbeta-specific cDNA was produced by reverse transcription with a constant-region primer and ProtoScript II reverse transcriptase. Three nested multiplex PCR rounds, following a slightly modified ARM-PCR procedure, were used to build the TCRbeta libraries. Each of the first two PCR rounds ran for around 9 cycles and used multiplex TRBV1-TRBV30 forward primers together with a Cbeta reverse primer. TCRdb redid the processing of the public reads, applying fastp at Q25 and MiXCR, and retained in-frame beta chains. Every entry covers one CDR3 protein and lists the most common genes and DNA from its rows. In all, the sample holds about 320,000 distinct CDR3 sequences, and roughly two thirds of those were seen once. In total, the top ten clones hold approximately 9% of the sample.

Sequencing was done on a sample of peripheral blood. These receptors were taken from a man aged 35 to 55 with primary liver carcinoma and hepatitis B virus infection.

This clonotype was recorded at least ten times. The genes are TRBV6-1 and TRBJ1-6; D unclear. The CDR3 sequence is 10 residues long. Trimming took 10 bases from V and 15 from J, leaving 13 bases between them. Germline V gene sequence: CDR1 MNHNS, CDR2 SASEGT. CDR3: CATRGVLLHF. For the CDR3, the DNA is TGTGCCACCCGGGGAGTACTCCTCCACTTT.

Notes on this clonotype: Mismatch with germline at one junction end may stem from a read error. The chain has TRBV30 and TRBJ2-2; 11 bases are a match to TRBD2. CDR1 is GTSNPN, CDR2 SVGIG, per germline (reference sequence). The CDR3 has 17 amino acids. CDR3 nucleotides: TGTGTCTGGAGTAGGTGGGGACTAGCGGAGAACACCGGGGAGCTGTTTTTT. Encoded protein: CVWSRWGLAENTGELFF.

In its sample, this clonotype was seen once. Being one base from a much bigger clone, this may be a read error. The V and J genes are TRBV6-1 and TRBJ2-7, with D possibly matching TRBD1 (6 bases). Germline V gene lookup returns CDR1 MNHNS and CDR2 SASEGT. This CDR3 is 14 amino acids long. CDR3 loop: CVSSEQDRFYEQYF. The CDR3 nucleotides are TGTGTCAGCAGTGAACAAGACAGGTTCTACGAGCAGTACTTC.

There are a few counts of this clonotype. A much more abundant neighbour one base away suggests this may be a read error. The chain uses TRBV6-5 and TRBJ2-7; 11 nucleotides align to TRBD1. This CDR3 spans 16 amino acids. Germline-derived CDR1 and CDR2 are MNHEY and SVGAGI. The CDR3 coding sequence is TGTGCCAGCAGATACTGGGACAGGGGGTCCTTCTACGAGCAGTACTTC. Its protein product is CASRYWDRGSFYEQYF.

The CDR3 nucleotides are TGTGCCAGAAGCGTAAACACTGAAGCTTTCTTT. It specifies CARSVNTEAFF. V usage is TRBV5-5 and J usage is TRBJ1-1; no definite D call. CDR3 size: 11 residues. V was trimmed by 8 bases and J by 2 bases, leaving 7 bases between them. Germline V CDR1 and CDR2: SGHKS, YYEKEE (reference sequence).

About this clonotype itself: A much larger clone is a single base away; this may be a read error. The rearrangement joins TRBV6-6 to TRBJ2-1; D may be TRBD1 (6 bases). The germline V and J ends were trimmed by 5 bases and 6 bases, with 14 bases remaining between them. Looked up from germline, CDR1 is MNHNY and CDR2 is SVGAGI (reference sequence). The CDR3 covers 14 residues. The CDR3 is CASSPRGLCNEQFF. DNA for the CDR3: TGTGCCAGCAGTCCCAGGGGTCTCTGCAATGAGCAGTTCTTC.

CDR3 coding DNA: TGTGCCAGCGGGATGCAGGGCGTCTACGAGCAGTACTTC. Protein sequence: CASGMQGVYEQYF. This chain connects TRBV5-8 to TRBJ2-7, with D possibly TRBD1 on 5 matching bases. The CDR3 consists of 13 residues. The V end was cut by 7 bases, the J end by 3 bases, with 14 bases between. CDR1 and CDR2 from the germline V gene are SGHTS and YDEGEE.

This chain joins TRBV5-1 and TRBJ2-1, with 8 bases matching TRBD1. Germline values: CDR1 SGHRS, CDR2 YFSETQ. J was trimmed by 15 bases and V by 2 bases; bases with no gene match: 7. The CDR3 runs to 12 residues. Here the CDR3 reads CASSFSGGTGFF. CDR3 in DNA: TGCGCCAGCAGCTTTTCAGGGGGCACGGGGTTCTTC.

Points on this clonotype: This may arise from a read error, as a much more abundant clone is one base away. The J gene is TRBJ2-1, the V gene TRBV5-1; D ambiguous. V gave up 7 bases and J gave up 6 bases, with 14 bases separating them. This CDR3 comprises 13 residues. From germline, CDR1 is SGHRS and CDR2 YFSETQ. The CDR3 loop is CASGQIPCNEQFF. In DNA, the CDR3 is TGCGCCAGCGGCCAGATACCGTGCAATGAGCAGTTCTTC.

This clonotype was counted a few times. The V call is TRBV28, the J call TRBJ2-5, with D possibly being TRBD1 (5 bases). The V and J ends lost 5 bases and 2 bases respectively, with 9 bases between them. The germline CDR1 and CDR2 sequences are MDHEN and SYDVKM. The CDR3 runs to 13 residues. Here the CDR3 DNA reads TGTGCCAGCAGTGCCCCAGGGCAAGAGACCCAGTACTTC. Amino acid sequence: CASSAPGQETQYF.

Comment on this clonotype: This may be a read error: a much more frequent sequence differs by one nucleotide. V usage is TRBV12-3 or TRBV12-4 and J usage is TRBJ2-7, with 9 bases identical to TRBD2. The CDR3 sequence is 14 residues long. DNA of the CDR3: TGTGCCAGCAGTCCCCCGGGACTAGCATCCGAGCAGCACTTC. This codes for CASSPPGLASEQHF.

The chain has TRBV30 and TRBJ1-2, with D uncertain. Germline-derived CDR1 and CDR2 are GTSNPN and SVGIG (reference sequence). CDR3 size: 13 residues. V lost 3 bases, J lost 1 base, and 9 bases lay in between. CDR3 region: CAWSRGINYGYTF. CDR3 nucleotides: TGTGCCTGGAGCCGAGGGATTAACTATGGCTACACCTTC.

Of note for this clonotype: This could be a read error, since a much larger clone is one nucleotide away. The chain has TRBV29-1 and TRBJ1-1; 10 bases align to TRBD1. Trimming cost V 6 bases and J 6 bases; bases outside gene matches: 4. The CDR3 spans 12 residues. The germline gives CDR1 SQVTM, CDR2 ANQGSEA. This CDR3 reads CSVGTGAAEAFF. Written as DNA, the CDR3 is TGCAGCGTAGGGACAGGGGCGGCTGAAGCTTTCTTT.

This chain uses TRBV9 with TRBJ2-5; 11 positions match TRBD1. CDR1 is SGDLS and CDR2 is YYNGEE in the germline V gene. V was clipped by 4 bases and J by 7 bases; unmatched bases: 9. CDR3 size: 15 residues. The CDR3: CASSPGQGALGTQYF. The CDR3 DNA is TGTGCCAGCAGCCCAGGACAGGGGGCCCTAGGGACCCAGTACTTC.

With regard to this clonotype: This clone may be a read error of a much larger clone one base away. The rearrangement joins TRBV5-4 to TRBJ1-1; D ambiguous. CDR3 size: 14 residues. Germline loops: CDR1 SGHNT, CDR2 YYREEE (reference sequence). Trimming left V 1 base short and J 5 bases short, with 12 bases between. The CDR3, as DNA: TGTGCCAGCAGCTTGTCATGGAGGGCTACTGAAGCTTTCTTT. This translates into CASSLSWRATEAFF.

As regards this clonotype: A read error may explain this, as a much larger clone is one base away. V and J are TRBV29-1 and TRBJ2-3; maybe TRBD1 (5 bases). CDR1 is SQVTM, CDR2 ANQGSEA, per germline. The CDR3 runs to 14 residues. As DNA, the CDR3 is TGCAGCATTGACGATAGCAGGGAAGTGGATACGCAGTATTTT. This sequence encodes CSIDDSREVDTQYF.

The sample holds one count of this clonotype. The rearrangement joins TRBV12-3 or TRBV12-4 to TRBJ2-3; D call uncertain. CDR3 size: 11 residues. Trimming pared 0 bases from V and 8 bases from J, leaving 3 bases between. CDR3 sequence (DNA): TGTGCCAGCAGTTTAGCAGGTACGCAGTATTTT. Translation gives CASSLAGTQYF.

V usage is TRBV6-1 and J usage is TRBJ2-5; 12 bases line up with TRBD2. V dropped 3 bases and J dropped 10; count of bases not matched to a gene: 12. CDR3 size: 16 residues. Germline loops: CDR1 MNHNS, CDR2 SASEGT. For the CDR3, the DNA is TGTGCCAGCAGTGAGGCTAGCGGGAGGGCCCGGGGGATCCAGTACTTC. Translated: CASSEASGRARGIQYF.

This sequence joins TRBV7-8 and TRBJ2-3; TRBD1 might be the D (5 bases). The V and J ends lost 5 bases and 3 bases respectively, with 12 bases between them. Germline V gene data show CDR1 as SGHVS and CDR2 as FQNEAQ. The CDR3 extends over 14 amino acids. Written as DNA, the CDR3 is TGTGCCAGCAGCATCCTGACAGTGACAGATACGCAGTATTTT. Translating it yields CASSILTVTDTQYF. Full variable domain (missing parts from reference TRBV7-8 and TRBJ2-3): GAGVSQSPRYKVAKRGQDVALRCDPISGHVSLFWYQQALGQGPEFLTYFQNEAQLDKSGLPSDRFFAERPEGSVSTLKIQRTQQEDSAVYLCASSILTVTDTQYFGPGTRLTVL.

This clonotype was observed a few times. The CDR3 DNA is TGTGCCAGCAAAATAGGGACTAGCGGGAGGGCCCCTCAGTACTTC. Protein sequence: CASKIGTSGRAPQYF. The chain couples TRBV12-3 or TRBV12-4 to TRBJ2-7; 16 nucleotides agree with TRBD2. The CDR3 is 15 residues long. V lost 7 bases, J lost 10 bases, and 10 bases stayed unmatched.

Of note for this clonotype: The junction differs from germline at one of its ends, possibly a read error. The V and J genes are TRBV6-5 and TRBJ1-1; the match to TRBD1 covers 8 bases. CDR3 size: 15 residues. Germline assignment: CDR1 MNHEY and CDR2 SVGAGI. The DNA of the CDR3 is TGTACCAGCAGTGAGCAACAGGGGGGCCACACCGAAGCTTTCTTT. It specifies CTSSEQQGGHTEAFF.

With regard to this clonotype: Sequence at one end of the junction differs from germline and may be a read error. This chain connects TRBV5-1 to TRBJ2-1; 9 positions match TRBD1. The CDR3 is 17 amino acids. Germline V lookup: CDR1 SGHRS, CDR2 YFSETQ. The CDR3 nucleotides are TGCGCCAGTAGCTTGCTGACCGGGACAGGGAGTCGGAATGAGCAGTTCTTC. Its protein product is CASSLLTGTGSRNEQFF.

This clonotype was recorded at least ten times. V gene TRBV4-1 combines with J gene TRBJ1-1; D is perhaps TRBD1 (6 bases). The V gene's germline CDR1 is MGHRA and CDR2 YSYEKL. Trimming pared 5 bases from V and 5 bases from J, leaving 12 bases between. The length of the CDR3 is 13 residues. CDR3 protein: CASSGQRGTEAFF. The CDR3 coding sequence is TGCGCCAGCAGCGGACAGAGGGGGACTGAAGCTTTCTTT.

Comment on this clonotype: A clone one base away is much larger, so this may be a read error. The chain combines TRBV4-1 with TRBJ1-5, with no clear D. The CDR3 is 16 amino acids. From germline, CDR1 is MGHRA and CDR2 YSYEKL. Trimming left V 0 bases short and J 6 bases short, with 15 bases between. The CDR3 spells CASSQDQFEGSQPQHF. The CDR3 DNA sequence: TGCGCCAGCAGCCAAGATCAATTTGAGGGAAGTCAGCCCCAGCATTTT.

A note on this clonotype: This CDR3 is missing its conserved last phenylalanine or tryptophan, likely due to a read error. This chain joins TRBV12-3 or TRBV12-4 and TRBJ2-2; D is ambiguous. This CDR3 spans 15 amino acids. The CDR3 is CACSAVTVGTGELFL. The CDR3 coding sequence is TGTGCCTGCAGTGCGGTAACAGTGGGCACCGGGGAGCTGTTTCTT.

Note on this clonotype: A read error may produce the germline difference seen at one junction end. The J gene is TRBJ2-1, the V gene TRBV29-1; D unresolved. The CDR3 covers 14 residues. Germline lookup yields CDR1 SQVTM and CDR2 ANQGSEA. The CDR3 DNA follows: TGCAGCGCCGAGGCCGAGAGCCCCTACAATGAGCGGTTCTTC. This translates into CSAEAESPYNERFF.